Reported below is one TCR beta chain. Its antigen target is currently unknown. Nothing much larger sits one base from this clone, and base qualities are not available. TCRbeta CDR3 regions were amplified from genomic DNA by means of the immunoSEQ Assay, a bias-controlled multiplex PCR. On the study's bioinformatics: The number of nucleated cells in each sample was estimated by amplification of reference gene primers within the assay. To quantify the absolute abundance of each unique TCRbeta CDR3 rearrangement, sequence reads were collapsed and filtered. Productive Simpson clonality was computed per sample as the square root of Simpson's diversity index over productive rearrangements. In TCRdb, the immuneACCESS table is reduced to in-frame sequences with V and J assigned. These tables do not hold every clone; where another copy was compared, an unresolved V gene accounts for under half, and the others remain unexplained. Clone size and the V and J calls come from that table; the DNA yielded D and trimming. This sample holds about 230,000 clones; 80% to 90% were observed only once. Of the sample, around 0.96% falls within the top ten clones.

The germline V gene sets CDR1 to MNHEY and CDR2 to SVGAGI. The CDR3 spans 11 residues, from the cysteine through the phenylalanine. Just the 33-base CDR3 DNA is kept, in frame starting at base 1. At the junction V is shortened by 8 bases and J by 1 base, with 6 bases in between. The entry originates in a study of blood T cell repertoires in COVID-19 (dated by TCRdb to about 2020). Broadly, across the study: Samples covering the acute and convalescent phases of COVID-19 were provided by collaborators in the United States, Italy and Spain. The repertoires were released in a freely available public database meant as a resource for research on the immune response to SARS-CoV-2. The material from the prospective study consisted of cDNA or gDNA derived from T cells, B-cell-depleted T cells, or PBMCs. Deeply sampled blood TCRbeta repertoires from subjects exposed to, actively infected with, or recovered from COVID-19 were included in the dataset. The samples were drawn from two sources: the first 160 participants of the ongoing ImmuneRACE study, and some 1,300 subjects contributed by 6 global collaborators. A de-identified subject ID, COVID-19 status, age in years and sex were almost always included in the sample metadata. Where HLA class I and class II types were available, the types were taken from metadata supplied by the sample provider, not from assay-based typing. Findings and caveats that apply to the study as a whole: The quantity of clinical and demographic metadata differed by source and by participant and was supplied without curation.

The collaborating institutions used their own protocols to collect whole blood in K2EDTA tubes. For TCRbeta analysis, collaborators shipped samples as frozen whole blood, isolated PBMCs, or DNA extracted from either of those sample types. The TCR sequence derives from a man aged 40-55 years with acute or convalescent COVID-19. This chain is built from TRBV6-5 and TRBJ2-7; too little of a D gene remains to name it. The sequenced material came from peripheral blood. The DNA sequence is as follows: TGTGCCAGCGGGCAGTCCTACGAGCAGTACTTC. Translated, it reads CASGQSYEQYF.